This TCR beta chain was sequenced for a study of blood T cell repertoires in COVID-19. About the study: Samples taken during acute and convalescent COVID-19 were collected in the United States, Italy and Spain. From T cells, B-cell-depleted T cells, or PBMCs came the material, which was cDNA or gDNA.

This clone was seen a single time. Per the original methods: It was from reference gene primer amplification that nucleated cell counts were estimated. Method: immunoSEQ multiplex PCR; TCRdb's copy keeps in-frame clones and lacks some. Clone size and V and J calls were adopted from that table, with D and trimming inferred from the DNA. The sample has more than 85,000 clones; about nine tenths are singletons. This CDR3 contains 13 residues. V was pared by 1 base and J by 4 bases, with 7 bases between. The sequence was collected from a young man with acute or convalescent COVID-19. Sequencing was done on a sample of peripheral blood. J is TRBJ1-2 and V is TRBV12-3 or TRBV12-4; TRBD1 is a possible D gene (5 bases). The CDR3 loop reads CASSLDRTYGYTF. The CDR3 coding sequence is TGTGCCAGCAGTTTAGACAGGACCTATGGCTACACCTTC.